This T cell receptor beta chain was retrieved from a study of high-grade serous ovarian cancer treatment subgroups. Study-level information: On average, 14,192 reads and 7,494 unique TCR beta rearrangements were obtained per sample.

Between the trimmed V and J ends, which lost 0 bases and 4 bases, there was a span of 12 bases. The CDR3 length is 16 residues. Looked up from germline, CDR1 is MNHEY and CDR2 is SVGAGI. As to this clone: The antigen remains undetermined.

Study outcomes and limitations: TCR relatedness rose with neoantigen level and trended with mutation load.

Tumor tissue was taken before any definitive surgery or chemotherapy was given. TCRdb's copy holds only in-frame clones and misses some; the assay was immunoSEQ multiplex PCR. The sample has about 12,000 clones; about 90% are singletons. The V and J genes are TRBV6-5 and TRBJ2-2; D may be TRBD2 (6 bases). Input material: tumor tissue. This sequence originates from a human donor with high-grade serous ovarian cancer. The CDR3 sequence: CASSYSSQGGTGELFF. CDR3 DNA sequence: TGTGCCAGCAGTTACTCGAGCCAGGGAGGCACCGGGGAGCTGTTTTTT.